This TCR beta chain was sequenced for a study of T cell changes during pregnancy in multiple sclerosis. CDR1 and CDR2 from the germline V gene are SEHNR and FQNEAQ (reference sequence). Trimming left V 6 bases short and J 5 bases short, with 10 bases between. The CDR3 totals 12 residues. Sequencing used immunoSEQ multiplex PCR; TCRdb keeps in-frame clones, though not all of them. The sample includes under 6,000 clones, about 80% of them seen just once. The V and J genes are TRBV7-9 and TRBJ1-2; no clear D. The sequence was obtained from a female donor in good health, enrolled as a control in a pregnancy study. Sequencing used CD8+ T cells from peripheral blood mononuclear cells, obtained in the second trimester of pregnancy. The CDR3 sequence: CASRFAGYGYTF. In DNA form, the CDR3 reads TGTGCCAGCAGGTTCGCGGGGTATGGCTACACCTTC.